A selection of T cell receptor beta chains follows, all from one sample in a study of Graves' ophthalmopathy and Graves' hyperthyroidism. TCRdb reprocessed the multiplex PCR reads via MiXCR and lists one record per CDR3 protein. Among hundreds of thousands of distinct CDR3 sequences listed, about 24% were seen once. Sequenced input: peripheral blood. The source of these receptors is a young woman with stable Graves' hyperthyroidism. Some clones in this sample may be carry-over from other donors' samples. CDR3s include the opening cysteine and the closing phenylalanine or tryptophan. The D gene is left open where the match is weak. The size of a clone is reported for some rows only, either as once, few or many, or as a class for expanded clones.

v_call: TRBV7-2; clone_size: many; cdr3_length: 16; j_call: TRBJ1-3; d_call: NA; cdr3_aa: CASSLAIRGERNTIYF; cdr3_nt: TGTGCCAGCAGCTTAGCTATCAGGGGCGAGAGAAACACCATATATTTT
v_call: TRBV18; clone_size: few; cdr3_length: 14; j_call: TRBJ1-1; d_call: NA; cdr3_aa: CASSQQPNAPEAFF; cdr3_nt: TGTGCCAGCTCACAACAGCCCAATGCTCCTGAAGCTTTCTTT
v_call: TRBV12-5; clone_size: many; cdr3_length: 15; j_call: TRBJ1-5; d_call: TRBD1; cdr3_aa: CASGFRDRERQPQHF; cdr3_nt: TGTGCTAGTGGTTTCCGGGACAGGGAGCGGCAGCCCCAGCATTTT
v_call: TRBV20-1; clone_size: NA; cdr3_length: 13; j_call: TRBJ2-7; d_call: NA; cdr3_aa: CSAHMDQSDEQYF; cdr3_nt: TGCAGTGCTCACATGGACCAGAGTGACGAGCAGTACTTC
v_call: TRBV6-1; clone_size: many; cdr3_length: 13; j_call: TRBJ1-2; d_call: NA; cdr3_aa: CASSDPWNYGYTF; cdr3_nt: TGTGCCAGCAGTGACCCCTGGAACTATGGCTACACCTTC
v_call: TRBV4-1; clone_size: few; cdr3_length: 16; j_call: TRBJ1-1; d_call: NA; cdr3_aa: CASSQVRDNMNTEAFF; cdr3_nt: TGCGCCAGCAGCCAGGTCCGGGACAACATGAACACTGAAGCTTTCTTT
v_call: TRBV20-1; clone_size: NA; cdr3_length: 15; j_call: TRBJ1-5; d_call: NA; cdr3_aa: CSAKTWTSQNQPQHF; cdr3_nt: TGCAGTGCTAAGACCTGGACAAGTCAAAATCAGCCCCAGCATTTT
v_call: TRBV28; clone_size: many; cdr3_length: 12; j_call: TRBJ2-7; d_call: TRBD1; cdr3_aa: CASYGTDYEQYF; cdr3_nt: TGTGCCAGCTACGGGACAGACTACGAGCAGTACTTC
v_call: TRBV6-5; clone_size: few; cdr3_length: 14; j_call: TRBJ1-1; d_call: TRBD1; cdr3_aa: CASSSTTGDTEAFF; cdr3_nt: TGTGCCAGCAGTTCAACGACAGGGGACACTGAAGCTTTCTTT
v_call: TRBV10-3; clone_size: few; cdr3_length: 17; j_call: TRBJ1-5; d_call: TRBD1; cdr3_aa: CAISSRDRVDSNQPQHF; cdr3_nt: TGTGCCATCAGTTCACGGGACAGGGTGGATAGCAATCAGCCCCAGCATTTT
v_call: TRBV6-5; clone_size: many; cdr3_length: 14; j_call: TRBJ1-6; d_call: NA; cdr3_aa: CASSFQGGGSPLHF; cdr3_nt: TGTGCCAGCAGTTTCCAGGGCGGAGGTTCACCCCTCCACTTT
v_call: TRBV20-1; clone_size: many; cdr3_length: 13; j_call: TRBJ2-5; d_call: NA; cdr3_aa: CSAPTGAQETQYF; cdr3_nt: TGCAGTGCCCCTACCGGGGCCCAGGAGACCCAGTACTTC
v_call: TRBV27; clone_size: many; cdr3_length: 16; j_call: TRBJ2-7; d_call: TRBD2; cdr3_aa: CASSGTSGNSYGEQYF; cdr3_nt: TGTGCCAGCAGCGGGACTAGCGGGAACTCCTATGGCGAGCAGTACTTC
v_call: TRBV28; clone_size: many; cdr3_length: 16; j_call: TRBJ1-3; d_call: NA; cdr3_aa: CASSLRGEGSGNTIYF; cdr3_nt: TGTGCCAGCAGTCTCCGAGGGGAAGGGAGTGGAAACACCATATATTTT
v_call: TRBV9; clone_size: many; cdr3_length: 14; j_call: TRBJ2-7; d_call: TRBD2; cdr3_aa: CASSVASGRTPQYF; cdr3_nt: TGTGCCAGCAGCGTAGCAAGCGGGAGGACGCCGCAGTACTTC
v_call: TRBV5-1; clone_size: many; cdr3_length: 15; j_call: TRBJ2-7; d_call: TRBD1; cdr3_aa: CASSLEGQGSYEQYF; cdr3_nt: TGCGCCAGCAGCTTGGAAGGACAGGGGAGCTACGAGCAGTACTTC
v_call: TRBV20-1; clone_size: many; cdr3_length: 16; j_call: TRBJ1-5; d_call: TRBD1; cdr3_aa: CSARVQGQGDGQPQHF; cdr3_nt: TGCAGTGCTAGAGTGCAAGGACAGGGTGACGGTCAGCCCCAGCATTTT
v_call: TRBV7-8; clone_size: once; cdr3_length: 18; j_call: TRBJ1-5; d_call: TRBD1; cdr3_aa: CASSSTGAGEHSNQPQHF; cdr3_nt: TGTGCCAGCAGTTCCACAGGGGCGGGGGAGCATAGCAATCAGCCCCAGCATTTT
v_call: TRBV9; clone_size: many; cdr3_length: 15; j_call: TRBJ1-2; d_call: NA; cdr3_aa: CASSPRQQANYGYTF; cdr3_nt: TGTGCCAGCAGCCCCCGACAGCAAGCTAACTATGGCTACACCTTC
v_call: TRBV4-1; clone_size: NA; cdr3_length: 18; j_call: TRBJ1-1; d_call: TRBD1; cdr3_aa: CASSHFLIRDREGTEAFF; cdr3_nt: TGCGCCAGCAGCCACTTCCTGATCCGCGACAGGGAAGGCACTGAAGCTTTCTTT
v_call: TRBV6-5; clone_size: many; cdr3_length: 14; j_call: TRBJ2-7; d_call: NA; cdr3_aa: CASSLRDNTYEQYF; cdr3_nt: TGTGCCAGCAGTCTCCGGGACAATACCTACGAGCAGTACTTC
v_call: TRBV19; clone_size: few; cdr3_length: 13; j_call: TRBJ1-5; d_call: NA; cdr3_aa: CASGGGPDQPQHF; cdr3_nt: TGTGCCAGTGGGGGGGGGCCCGATCAGCCCCAGCATTTT
v_call: TRBV6-2/TRBV6-3; clone_size: many; cdr3_length: 12; j_call: TRBJ1-1; d_call: NA; cdr3_aa: CASSWRNTEAFF; cdr3_nt: TGTGCCAGCAGTTGGCGGAACACTGAAGCTTTCTTT
v_call: TRBV30; clone_size: NA; cdr3_length: 12; j_call: TRBJ1-1; d_call: TRBD1; cdr3_aa: CAGDRGSSEAFF; cdr3_nt: TGTGCCGGGGACAGGGGAAGCTCTGAAGCTTTCTTT
v_call: TRBV6-5; clone_size: many; cdr3_length: 13; j_call: TRBJ1-1; d_call: NA; cdr3_aa: CASRQGLNTEAFF; cdr3_nt: TGTGCCAGCAGGCAGGGGCTTAACACTGAAGCTTTCTTT
v_call: TRBV29-1; clone_size: many; cdr3_length: 13; j_call: TRBJ2-5; d_call: NA; cdr3_aa: CSGETDQGETQYF; cdr3_nt: TGCAGCGGGGAGACAGACCAGGGGGAGACCCAGTACTTC
v_call: TRBV6-1; clone_size: many; cdr3_length: 15; j_call: TRBJ1-2; d_call: NA; cdr3_aa: CASSEAGYVYYGYTF; cdr3_nt: TGTGCCAGCAGTGAAGCTGGGTATGTCTACTATGGCTACACCTTC
v_call: TRBV19; clone_size: many; cdr3_length: 15; j_call: TRBJ2-7; d_call: TRBD1; cdr3_aa: CASTNPGQGNYEQYF; cdr3_nt: TGTGCCAGTACCAATCCGGGACAGGGTAACTACGAGCAGTACTTC
v_call: TRBV18; clone_size: NA; cdr3_length: 17; j_call: TRBJ1-3; d_call: NA; cdr3_aa: CASSPQAGDPSGNTIYF; cdr3_nt: TGTGCCAGCTCACCACAGGCAGGGGACCCCTCTGGAAACACCATATATTTT
v_call: TRBV20-1; clone_size: many; cdr3_length: 13; j_call: TRBJ2-7; d_call: NA; cdr3_aa: CSARATGPYEQYF; cdr3_nt: TGCAGTGCTAGAGCTACAGGACCCTACGAGCAGTACTTC
v_call: TRBV7-3; clone_size: many; cdr3_length: 14; j_call: TRBJ1-5; d_call: NA; cdr3_aa: CASSLTPGNQPQHF; cdr3_nt: TGTGCCAGCAGCTTAACGCCAGGCAATCAGCCCCAGCATTTT
v_call: TRBV28; clone_size: many; cdr3_length: 16; j_call: TRBJ2-7; d_call: TRBD1; cdr3_aa: CASSLSPGQVLYEQYF; cdr3_nt: TGTGCCAGCAGTTTATCCCCGGGACAGGTCCTCTACGAGCAGTACTTC
v_call: TRBV29-1; clone_size: many; cdr3_length: 16; j_call: TRBJ2-7; d_call: TRBD2; cdr3_aa: CSVEDINQRGIKEQYF; cdr3_nt: TGCAGCGTTGAAGATATAAACCAGCGGGGGATAAAAGAGCAGTACTTC
v_call: TRBV19; clone_size: many; cdr3_length: 15; j_call: TRBJ2-5; d_call: TRBD1; cdr3_aa: CASSIQGQVEETQYF; cdr3_nt: TGTGCCAGTAGTATCCAGGGACAGGTAGAAGAGACCCAGTACTTC
v_call: TRBV28; clone_size: few; cdr3_length: 12; j_call: TRBJ2-7; d_call: NA; cdr3_aa: CASSLASYKQYF; cdr3_nt: TGTGCCAGCAGTTTAGCCAGCTACAAGCAGTACTTC
v_call: TRBV11-2; clone_size: many; cdr3_length: 13; j_call: TRBJ1-1; d_call: NA; cdr3_aa: CASSLEDGTEAFF; cdr3_nt: TGTGCCAGCAGCTTAGAGGATGGCACTGAAGCTTTCTTT
v_call: TRBV20-1; clone_size: NA; cdr3_length: 13; j_call: TRBJ1-2; d_call: TRBD1; cdr3_aa: CSASPDRDYGYTF; cdr3_nt: TGCAGTGCTTCCCCGGACAGGGATTATGGCTACACCTTC
v_call: TRBV7-3; clone_size: NA; cdr3_length: 13; j_call: TRBJ1-2; d_call: NA; cdr3_aa: CASSLTPLRGYTF; cdr3_nt: TGTGCCAGCAGCTTAACCCCCCTCCGGGGCTACACCTTC
v_call: TRBV7-8; clone_size: NA; cdr3_length: 15; j_call: TRBJ1-5; d_call: NA; cdr3_aa: CASSLGRAIDQPQHF; cdr3_nt: TGTGCCAGCAGCTTAGGCAGGGCGATAGATCAGCCCCAGCATTTT
v_call: TRBV4-1; clone_size: NA; cdr3_length: 15; j_call: TRBJ1-2; d_call: NA; cdr3_aa: CASSQARDINYGYTF; cdr3_nt: TGCGCCAGCAGCCAAGCTCGGGACATCAACTATGGCTACACCTTC
v_call: TRBV5-1; clone_size: NA; cdr3_length: 14; j_call: TRBJ2-5; d_call: NA; cdr3_aa: CASSPEWLQETQYF; cdr3_nt: TGCGCCAGCAGCCCCGAGTGGTTGCAAGAGACCCAGTACTTC
v_call: TRBV28; clone_size: NA; cdr3_length: 15; j_call: TRBJ2-5; d_call: NA; cdr3_aa: CASSWLPTNQETQYF; cdr3_nt: TGTGCCAGCAGTTGGCTACCAACTAACCAAGAGACCCAGTACTTC
v_call: TRBV20-1; clone_size: many; cdr3_length: 13; j_call: TRBJ2-2; d_call: NA; cdr3_aa: CSARVGGTGELFF; cdr3_nt: TGCAGTGCTAGGGTGGGTGGAACCGGGGAGCTGTTTTTT
v_call: TRBV20-1; clone_size: NA; cdr3_length: 15; j_call: TRBJ2-2; d_call: NA; cdr3_aa: CSARRSGQRSGELFF; cdr3_nt: TGCAGTGCTAGGAGATCAGGACAGCGTTCCGGGGAGCTGTTTTTT
v_call: TRBV20-1; clone_size: NA; cdr3_length: 13; j_call: TRBJ2-5; d_call: NA; cdr3_aa: CSARPRAQETQYF; cdr3_nt: TGCAGTGCTAGACCGAGGGCCCAAGAGACCCAGTACTTC
v_call: TRBV28; clone_size: many; cdr3_length: 17; j_call: TRBJ1-2; d_call: TRBD1; cdr3_aa: CASSLEDRGEFGRGYTF; cdr3_nt: TGTGCCAGCAGTTTAGAGGACAGGGGAGAGTTTGGACGGGGCTACACCTTC
v_call: TRBV27; clone_size: NA; cdr3_length: 14; j_call: TRBJ2-5; d_call: TRBD1; cdr3_aa: CASSTGQGIETQYF; cdr3_nt: TGTGCCAGCAGTACGGGACAGGGGATAGAGACCCAGTACTTC
v_call: TRBV20-1; clone_size: NA; cdr3_length: 13; j_call: TRBJ2-7; d_call: NA; cdr3_aa: CSASLGEFYEQYF; cdr3_nt: TGCAGTGCTAGTCTGGGAGAATTCTACGAGCAGTACTTC